The sample holds many counts of the clone carrying this T cell receptor (beta chain). Its specificity is not known. TCRdb ran MiXCR on the RT-PCR reads and lists one entry per CDR3 protein. The table lists 450,000 to 700,000 distinct CDR3 sequences, 14% of them singletons. The trim removed 6 bases at V and 3 bases at J, leaving 12 bases unmatched. This CDR3 has 17 amino acids. Germline V CDR1 and CDR2: MNHEY, SVGEGT. These data are taken from a study of response to subunit inactivated influenza vaccine. Study-level results: Authors suggested few new T cells are recruited by each seasonal influenza vaccination.

Sequencing used PBMCs from blood, obtained 11 to 12 days after vaccination. The chain recombines TRBV6-2 or TRBV6-3 with TRBJ2-3, with 10 bases matching TRBD1. The sequence was obtained from a man over 45 who received an inactivated influenza vaccine. CDR3 sequence (DNA): TGTGCCAGCAGATCAAACCCGGGACAGGGGAAGACAGATACGCAGTATTTT. Amino acids: CASRSNPGQGKTDTQYF.